The entry below gives a single TCR beta chain sequence along with its context. What it binds is unknown. Sequenced by immunoSEQ multiplex PCR; TCRdb stores in-frame clones only, minus some. The data show roughly 2 million clones, approximately 94% seen once. This sample is part of a study of shared clonotypes between healthy human individuals. Study-wide points: Only a few donors were included, so the genetic and exposure-history diversity represented was limited. Shared clonotypes: about 5% naive CD4, under 4% naive CD8, less than 2.5% memory CD4, roughly 0.4% memory CD8.

Germline CDR1 reads MNHNS; CDR2 reads SASEGT. The CDR3 totals 15 residues. Trimming pared 6 bases from V and 4 bases from J, leaving 16 bases between. The TCR originated in a man between 18 and 29 years old in good health. V usage is TRBV6-1 and J usage is TRBJ2-1, with D perhaps matching TRBD1 (6 bases). The specimen sequenced was naive CD4+ T cells sorted from blood. Sample subset: CD45RA+ positively selected. CDR3 amino acids: CASRTTQGSYNEQFF. CDR3 bases: TGTGCCAGCAGGACTACTCAGGGGTCATACAATGAGCAGTTCTTC.